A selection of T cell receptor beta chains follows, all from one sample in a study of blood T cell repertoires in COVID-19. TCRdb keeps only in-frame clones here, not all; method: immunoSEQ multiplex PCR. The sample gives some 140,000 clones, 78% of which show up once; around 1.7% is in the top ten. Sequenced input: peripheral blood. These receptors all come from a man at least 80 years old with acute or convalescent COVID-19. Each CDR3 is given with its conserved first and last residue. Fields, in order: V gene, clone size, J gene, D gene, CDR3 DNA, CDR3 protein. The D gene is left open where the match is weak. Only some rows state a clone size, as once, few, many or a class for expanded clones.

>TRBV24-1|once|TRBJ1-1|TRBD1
TGTGCCACTCTGGACAGGGGTGGGACTGAAGCTTTCTTT
CATLDRGGTEAFF
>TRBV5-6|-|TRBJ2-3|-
TGTGCCAGCAGCCCCGCGGGACGCCAGGGATGGGATACGCAGTATTTT
CASSPAGRQGWDTQYF
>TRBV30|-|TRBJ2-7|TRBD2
TGTGCCTGGAGTGAGGGAGGGGCAGCCGCTTGGTACGAGCAGTACTTC
CAWSEGGAAAWYEQYF
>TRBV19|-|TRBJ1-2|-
TGTGCCAGTAGTATAGGAGGGACACTAGCTAACTATGGCTACACCTTC
CASSIGGTLANYGYTF
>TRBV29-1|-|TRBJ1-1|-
TGCAGCGTTGGAGAGGAGTACACTGAAGCTTTCTTT
CSVGEEYTEAFF
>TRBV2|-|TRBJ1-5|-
TGTGCCAGCAGCCCGCGGGGGAGGGAAAATCAGCCCCAGCATTTT
CASSPRGRENQPQHF
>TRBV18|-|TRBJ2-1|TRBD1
TGTGCCAGCTCACCAAGTCGATCGGGACAGGGATTCAGCAATGAGCAGTTCTTC
CASSPSRSGQGFSNEQFF
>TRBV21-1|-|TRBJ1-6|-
TGTGCCAGCTCGTCTGGGCCCCTCTCACCCCTCCACTTT
CASSSGPLSPLHF
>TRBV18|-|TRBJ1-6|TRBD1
TGTGCCAGCTCATCACTGGACAGGGGGCAAGGTTCACCCCTCCACTTT
CASSSLDRGQGSPLHF
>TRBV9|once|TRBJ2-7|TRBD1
TGTGCCAGCAGCTCCACAGGGGGCCAGTGGGACGAGCAGTACTTC
CASSSTGGQWDEQYF
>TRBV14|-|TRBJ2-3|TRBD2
TGTGCCAGCAGCCAAAATAGCGGGGGTGGCACAGATACGCAGTATTTT
CASSQNSGGGTDTQYF
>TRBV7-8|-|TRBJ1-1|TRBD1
TGTGCCAGCAGCCCGGACAGGGGAAGTGAAGCTTTCTTT
CASSPDRGSEAFF
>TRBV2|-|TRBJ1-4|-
TGTGCCAGCAACAGGGTCGGGACTAATGAAAAACTGTTTTTT
CASNRVGTNEKLFF
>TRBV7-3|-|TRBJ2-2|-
TGTGCCAGCAGCATAGACAGCCCCGGGGAGCTGTTTTTT
CASSIDSPGELFF
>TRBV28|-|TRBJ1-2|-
TGTGCCAGCAACGCTGCAGACTTATCAAACTATGGCTACACCTTC
CASNAADLSNYGYTF
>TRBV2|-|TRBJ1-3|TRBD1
TGTGCCAGCAGTGAAAGGGGGACAGGCGGCTCTGGAAACACCATATATTTT
CASSERGTGGSGNTIYF
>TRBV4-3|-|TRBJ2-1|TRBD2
TGCGCCAGCAGCCAAGATTCAGGGAGGGTAGGAGGTGGGCAGTTCTTC
CASSQDSGRVGGGQFF
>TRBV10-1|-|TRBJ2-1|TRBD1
TGCGCCAGCAGTGCCGGGACAGGGGATTACAATGAGCAGTTCTTC
CASSAGTGDYNEQFF
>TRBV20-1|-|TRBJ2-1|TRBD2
TGCAGTGCTAGTCCCTTAAGCGGGGGGCTTTGGAATGAGCAGTTCTTC
CSASPLSGGLWNEQFF
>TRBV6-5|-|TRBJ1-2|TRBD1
TGTGCCAGCAGTTACGCCGACAGGGCTGGCTACACCTTC
CASSYADRAGYTF
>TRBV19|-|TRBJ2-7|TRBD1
TGTGCCAACCGGGACAGGGACTACGAGCAGTACTTC
CANRDRDYEQYF
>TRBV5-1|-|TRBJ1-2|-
TGCGCCAGCAGCGTACCACGCTTCGGAGATGGCTACACCTTC
CASSVPRFGDGYTF
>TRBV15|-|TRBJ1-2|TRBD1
TGTGCCACCAGCAGAGATCTAGGACAGGGAATGAGCTACACCTTC
CATSRDLGQGMSYTF
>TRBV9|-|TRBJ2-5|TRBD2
TGTGCCAGCAGCTTGGGACTAGCGGGGGGCGGGCAAGAGACCCAGTACTTC
CASSLGLAGGGQETQYF
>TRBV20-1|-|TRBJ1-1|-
TGCAGTGCTAGTCTACAGGGCTTTATGACTGAAGCTTTCTTT
CSASLQGFMTEAFF
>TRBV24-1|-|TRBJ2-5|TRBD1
TGTGCCACCAGTGATTGGGGGACAGGGGGCGATGGGACCCAGTACTTC
CATSDWGTGGDGTQYF
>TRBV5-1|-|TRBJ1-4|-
TGCGCCAGCAGCCCCTGGGGGGGTTCAACTAATGAAAAACTGTTTTTT
CASSPWGGSTNEKLFF
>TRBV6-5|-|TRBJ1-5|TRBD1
TGTGCCAGCAGCGGACAGGGTGGCAATCAGCCCCAGCATTTT
CASSGQGGNQPQHF
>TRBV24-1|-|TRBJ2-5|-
TGTGCCACCAGTGATTCCCGAGGAGAGTGGGGGCACCAAGAGACCCAGTACTTC
CATSDSRGEWGHQETQYF
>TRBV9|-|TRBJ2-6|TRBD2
TGTGCCAGCAGCGTTGGGGTCGGTAGCGGGAGTTCTGGGGCCAACGTCCTGACTTTC
CASSVGVGSGSSGANVLTF
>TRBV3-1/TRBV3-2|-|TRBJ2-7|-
TGTGCCAGCAGCCATACACGGACAGTGCCCTCCTACGAGCAGTACTTC
CASSHTRTVPSYEQYF
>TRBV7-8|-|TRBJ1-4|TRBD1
TGTGCCAGCAGCTTCGTGCAGGGGGCGCGGGGAGGTGAAAAACTGTTTTTT
CASSFVQGARGGEKLFF
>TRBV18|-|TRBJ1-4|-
TGTGCCAGCTCACTAAACAGGGACCGGAATGAAAAACTGTTTTTT
CASSLNRDRNEKLFF
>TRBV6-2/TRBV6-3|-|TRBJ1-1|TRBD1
TGTGCCAGCAGGTACCAGGGGGCTTCTAGGAACACTGAAGCTTTCTTT
CASRYQGASRNTEAFF
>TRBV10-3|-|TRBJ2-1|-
TGTGCCATCAGTGAATTTTATGCCGGTGGAGTAAGTGAGCAGTTCTTC
CAISEFYAGGVSEQFF
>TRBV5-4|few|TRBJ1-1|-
TGTGCCAGCAGCCCAAGCATAGAAATGAACACTGAAGCTTTCTTT
CASSPSIEMNTEAFF
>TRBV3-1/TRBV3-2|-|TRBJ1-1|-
TGTGCCAGCACGGGGATTAAGAACACTGAAGCTTTCTTT
CASTGIKNTEAFF
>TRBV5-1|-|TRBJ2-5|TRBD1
TGCGCCAGCAGCCTATTGACAGGGCAAGAGACCCAGTACTTC
CASSLLTGQETQYF
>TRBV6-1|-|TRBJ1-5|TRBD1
TGTGCCAGCAGTGCCCGGGACAGCCGGAGCCCGACCGATCAGCCCCAGCATTTT
CASSARDSRSPTDQPQHF
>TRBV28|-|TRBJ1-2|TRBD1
TGTGCTATAGGGACAGGGAACTATGGCTACACCTTC
CAIGTGNYGYTF
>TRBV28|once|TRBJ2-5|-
TGTGCCAGCAGCCCCGGGCAAGAGACCCAGTACTTC
CASSPGQETQYF
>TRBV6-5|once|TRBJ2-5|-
TGTGCCAGCAGGACCCCTGACAGGTTGGAGACCCAGTACTTC
CASRTPDRLETQYF
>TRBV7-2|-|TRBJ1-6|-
TGTGCCAGCAGCTTAGCTCAGGGGATTAATTCACCCCTCCACTTT
CASSLAQGINSPLHF
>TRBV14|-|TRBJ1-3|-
TGTGCCAGCAGCCAATCCCGCTCTGGAAACACCATATATTTT
CASSQSRSGNTIYF
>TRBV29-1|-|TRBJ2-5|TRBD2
TGCAGCGTTGGGACTAGCGGGGTGGGGACCCAGTACTTC
CSVGTSGVGTQYF
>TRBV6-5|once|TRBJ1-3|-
TGTGCCAGCAGTTACCAAGGGGAACCTGGAAACACCATATATTTT
CASSYQGEPGNTIYF
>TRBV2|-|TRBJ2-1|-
TGTGCCAGCAGTGGGAGTCCAGTGCCCAATGAGCAGTTCTTC
CASSGSPVPNEQFF
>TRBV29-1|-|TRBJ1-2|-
TGCAGCGTTCGGGTAGGGGGCTATGGCTACACCTTC
CSVRVGGYGYTF
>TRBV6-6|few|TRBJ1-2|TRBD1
TGTGCCAGCACTCTGGGGACAGCCCATGGCTACACCTTC
CASTLGTAHGYTF
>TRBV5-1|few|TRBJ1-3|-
TGCGCCAGCAGCTTGAGTAAAAACTCCGCCGGGGACACCATATATTTT
CASSLSKNSAGDTIYF
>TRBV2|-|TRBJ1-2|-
TGTGCCAGCAGTGGCCCAGGGGACTATCGTGGCTACACCTTC
CASSGPGDYRGYTF
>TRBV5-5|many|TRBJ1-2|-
TGTGCCAGCAGCTTGGTAGGCAGGGGAAACTATGGCTACACCTTC
CASSLVGRGNYGYTF
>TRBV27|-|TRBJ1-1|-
TGTGCCAGTAGAGACAGAGCGTTTAACACTGAAGCTTTCTTT
CASRDRAFNTEAFF
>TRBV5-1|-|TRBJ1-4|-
TGCGCCAGCAGCTTGGAGAGCAGGTCTAATGAAAAACTGTTTTTT
CASSLESRSNEKLFF
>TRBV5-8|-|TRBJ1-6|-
TGTGCCAGCAGCTTAACACCCTCAAATTCACCCCTCCACTTT
CASSLTPSNSPLHF